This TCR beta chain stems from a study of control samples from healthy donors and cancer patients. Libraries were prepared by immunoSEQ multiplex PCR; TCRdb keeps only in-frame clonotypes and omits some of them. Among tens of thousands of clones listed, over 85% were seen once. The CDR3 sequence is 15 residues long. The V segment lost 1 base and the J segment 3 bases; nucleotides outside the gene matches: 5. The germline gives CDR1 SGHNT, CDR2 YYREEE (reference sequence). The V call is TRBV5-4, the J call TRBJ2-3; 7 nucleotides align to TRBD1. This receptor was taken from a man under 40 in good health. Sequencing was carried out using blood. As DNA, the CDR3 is TGTGCCAGCAGCTTGTGGGGACAGCGGACAGATACGCAGTATTTT. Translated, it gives CASSLWGQRTDTQYF.